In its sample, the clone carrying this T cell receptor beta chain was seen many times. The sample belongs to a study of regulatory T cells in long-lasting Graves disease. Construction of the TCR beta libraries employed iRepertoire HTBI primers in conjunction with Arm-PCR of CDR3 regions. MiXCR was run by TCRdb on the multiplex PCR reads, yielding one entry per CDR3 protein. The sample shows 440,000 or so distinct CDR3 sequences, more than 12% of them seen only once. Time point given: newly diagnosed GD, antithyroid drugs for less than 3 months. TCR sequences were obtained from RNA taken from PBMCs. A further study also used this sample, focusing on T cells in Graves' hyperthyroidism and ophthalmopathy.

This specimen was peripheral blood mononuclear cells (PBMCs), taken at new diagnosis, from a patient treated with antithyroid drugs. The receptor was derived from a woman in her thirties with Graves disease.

This CDR3 reads CASSLDFKETQYF. The CDR3 region has the DNA TGTGCCAGCAGCTTGGACTTCAAAGAGACCCAGTACTTC. The J gene is TRBJ2-5, the V gene TRBV7-2; the D gene is possibly TRBD2 (5 bases). Trimming removed 3 bases from V and 3 bases from J, with 8 bases in between. This CDR3 has 13 amino acids. From germline, CDR1 is SGHTA and CDR2 FQGNSA.